Here is one TCR beta chain with its context. Antigen: not known. These data come from a study of cytomegalovirus exposure and HLA in healthy donors. Study-level information: Of around 410 genotyped donors, roughly 81% grouped in the Caucasian-associated ancestry cluster.

This CDR3 region has 15 residues. CDR1 LGHNA and CDR2 YNFKEQ come from the germline V gene. V was pared by 0 bases and J by 5 bases, with 14 bases between. Broader study findings: One later analysis reportedly identified an Asian-associated ancestry cluster that showed fewer N-insertions than the approximately 700-donor mean. Across HLA loci, a later analysis found differing TCR association rates, with DRB1 most and HLA-C fewest.

Researchers ran the PCR with 60 Vbeta and 13 Jbeta primers. Profiling relied on immunoSEQ multiplex PCR, and the TCRdb table lists in-frame clones only, not all of them. The profile shows some 200,000 clones, roughly 80% of them singletons. The sequence came from a boy between 5 and 17 years old in good health and CMV-seronegative. This rearrangement joins TRBV4-2 to TRBJ2-7; D possibly corresponds to TRBD1 (6 bases). The sample taken for sequencing was PBMCs. The CDR3 sequence: CASSQEWQGPNEQYF. The CDR3 nucleotides are TGTGCCAGCAGCCAAGAATGGCAGGGGCCCAACGAGCAGTACTTC.